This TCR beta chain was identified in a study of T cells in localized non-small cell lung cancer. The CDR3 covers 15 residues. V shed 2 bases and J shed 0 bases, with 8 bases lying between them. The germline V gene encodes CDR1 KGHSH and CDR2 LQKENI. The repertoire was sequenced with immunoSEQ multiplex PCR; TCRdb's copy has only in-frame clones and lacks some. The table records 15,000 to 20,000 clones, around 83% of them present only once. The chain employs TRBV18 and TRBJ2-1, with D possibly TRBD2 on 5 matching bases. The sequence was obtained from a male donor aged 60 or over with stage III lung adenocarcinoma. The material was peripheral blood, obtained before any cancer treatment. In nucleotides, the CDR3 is TGTGCCAGCTCACCAGGAGGTTACTCCTACAATGAGCAGTTCTTC. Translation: CASSPGGYSYNEQFF.